Listed below are T cell receptor beta chains from one sample, sequenced in a study of CD8+CD57+ T cells in acquired aplastic anemia. MiXCR was run by TCRdb on the reads, yielding one entry per CDR3 protein. The table lists tens of thousands of distinct CDR3 sequences, around 82% of them singletons. The sample taken for sequencing was sorted CD4+, CD8+, or CD8+CD57+ T cells (not recorded which) from PBMCs. These receptor sequences come from a human donor in good health, serving as a control. CDR3s include the opening cysteine and the closing phenylalanine or tryptophan. A D gene is named only where the DNA matches it firmly. Some rows mark clone size as missing; the rest say once, few, many or name a class of expanded clone.

j_gene,abundance,v_gene,d_gene,CDR3nt,CDR3aa
TRBJ2-3,NA,TRBV10-3,TRBD2,TGTGCCATCAGTGAGTCAGGGCTAGCGGGGGAGGATACGCAGTATTTT,CAISESGLAGEDTQYF
TRBJ1-2,NA,TRBV10-3,TRBD1,TGTGCCATCAGGAGACAGGGACATGGCTACACCTTC,CAIRRQGHGYTF
TRBJ1-2,NA,TRBV19,NA,TGTGCCAGTAGATTCTCAGGGTCGGATGGCTACACCTTC,CASRFSGSDGYTF
TRBJ2-1,once,TRBV7-6,TRBD1,TGTGCCAGCAGCTCCGGACAGGGTATAATCTTC,CASSSGQGIIF
TRBJ1-4,many,TRBV6-7,NA,TGTGCCAGCAGTTTCAACCTAGACAGAACTAATGAAAAACTGTTTTTT,CASSFNLDRTNEKLFF
TRBJ1-5,NA,TRBV19,NA,TGTGCCAGTAGTACCGGGACATTCTTGGGGAGCAATCAGCCCCAGCATTTT,CASSTGTFLGSNQPQHF
TRBJ1-3,few,TRBV10-3,NA,TGTGCCATCAGTGAAATGAGGACCGTATCCTCTGGAAACACCATATATTTT,CAISEMRTVSSGNTIYF
TRBJ1-1,NA,TRBV29-1,NA,TGCAGCGTTGGGAGGGATCGGAACACTGAAGCTTTCTTT,CSVGRDRNTEAFF
TRBJ2-3,medium-sized,TRBV15,TRBD1,TGTGCCACCAGCAGACCCAAGCGTCAGGGGGCTACAAACACAGATACGCAGTATTTT,CATSRPKRQGATNTDTQYF
TRBJ1-1,NA,TRBV11-3,NA,TGTGCCAGCAGCAGACGGTACACTGAAGCTTTCTTT,CASSRRYTEAFF
TRBJ1-5,NA,TRBV4-1,NA,TGCGCCAGCAGCCAAGAGGAGGAGAGGGGCTTGTTACATTTT,CASSQEEERGLLHF
TRBJ2-3,NA,TRBV2,NA,TGTGCCAGCATTACAGATACGCAGTATTTT,CASITDTQYF
TRBJ2-7,NA,TRBV4-1,TRBD2,TGCGCCAGCAGCCAAGATCTGTCTAGCGGGGCCCGCGAGCAGTACTTC,CASSQDLSSGAREQYF
TRBJ2-1,NA,TRBV2,TRBD2,TGTGCCAGCAGTGAGTGGACTAGCGGGAGCGATGAGCAGTTCTTC,CASSEWTSGSDEQFF
TRBJ2-7,NA,TRBV2,NA,TGTGCCAGCAGTCAGGGCGAGCAGTACTTC,CASSQGEQYF
TRBJ2-3,few,TRBV24-1,TRBD2,TGTGCCACCAGTGTGGGGCGGGGGGCCTCAGATACGCAGTATTTT,CATSVGRGASDTQYF
TRBJ2-5,few,TRBV6-5,NA,TGTGCCAGCAGTTACTCTCCTAGTTCGGAGACCCAGTACTTC,CASSYSPSSETQYF
TRBJ2-5,NA,TRBV2,NA,TGTGCCAGCAGTGAAGCCTTCCAAGAGACCCAGTACTTC,CASSEAFQETQYF
TRBJ2-3,NA,TRBV20-1,TRBD1,TGCAGTGCTAGAGACGGGGACAGGGACACAGATACGCAGTATTTT,CSARDGDRDTDTQYF
TRBJ2-7,NA,TRBV10-1,TRBD2,TGCGCCAGCAGCTTCGGGACTAGAGACTACGAGCAGTACTTC,CASSFGTRDYEQYF
TRBJ1-6,NA,TRBV19,TRBD1,TGTGCCAGTAGGACAGGGCAGTCACCCCTCCACTTT,CASRTGQSPLHF
TRBJ2-5,NA,TRBV9,TRBD2,TGTGCCAGTCAGCGGGGGGATCAGGAGACCCAGTACTTC,CASQRGDQETQYF
TRBJ1-1,medium-sized,TRBV7-9,NA,TGTGCCAGCAGCTTAGACAGGGCTGAAGCTTTCTTT,CASSLDRAEAFF
TRBJ2-6,NA,TRBV19,NA,TGTGCCAGTGGCTGGGCCAACGTCCTGACTTTC,CASGWANVLTF
TRBJ1-2,NA,TRBV7-2,NA,TGTGCCAGCAGCTTGCAGGCGTATGGCTACACCTTC,CASSLQAYGYTF
TRBJ2-7,NA,TRBV24-1,NA,TGTGCCACCAGTGATTTTCCAGGTACCGACGAGCAGTACTTC,CATSDFPGTDEQYF
TRBJ1-5,few,TRBV29-1,NA,TGCAGCGTTGGGTCGGGACAAAGTCAGCCCCAGCATTTT,CSVGSGQSQPQHF
TRBJ2-7,NA,TRBV2,NA,TGTGCCAGCAGTGATACGGCCATCCGACCGACTCAGGACTTC,CASSDTAIRPTQDF
TRBJ2-3,NA,TRBV7-2,TRBD2,TGTGCCAGCAGCCCCAGCGGGAGGGGCGGTACGCAGTATTTT,CASSPSGRGGTQYF
TRBJ1-5,NA,TRBV20-1,NA,TGCAGTGCTAGAGATCGGATGGGCAGAAGCAATCAGCCCCAGCATTTT,CSARDRMGRSNQPQHF
TRBJ1-5,NA,TRBV19,NA,TGTGCCAGTAGTACAGAAACAGGGTCAAATCAGCCCCAGCATTTT,CASSTETGSNQPQHF
TRBJ1-5,NA,TRBV4-2,NA,TGTGCCAGCAGCCAAGATATTGGTCAGCCCCAGCATTTT,CASSQDIGQPQHF
TRBJ1-1,NA,TRBV29-1,NA,TGCAGCGTGTCGGACGGGAACACTGAAGCTTTCTTT,CSVSDGNTEAFF
TRBJ2-5,NA,TRBV19,NA,TGTGCCAGTAGCTCGGGGGAACAGAGGGCTTGGGAGACCCAGTACTTC,CASSSGEQRAWETQYF
TRBJ2-7,NA,TRBV5-6,NA,TGTGCCAGCAGCGTCGACAGAGAAACCTACGAGCAGTACTTC,CASSVDRETYEQYF
TRBJ1-6,once,TRBV20-1,TRBD1,TGCAGTGCTTTCGATACAGGGGATTCACCCCTCCACTTT,CSAFDTGDSPLHF
TRBJ1-3,NA,TRBV15,NA,TGTGCCACCAGCAGAGATCGGGGAAACACCATATATTTT,CATSRDRGNTIYF
TRBJ1-6,NA,TRBV9,TRBD1,TGTGCCAGCAGCGTGACAGGGTCAGCCAATTCACCCCTCCACTTT,CASSVTGSANSPLHF
TRBJ2-5,NA,TRBV5-1,NA,TGCGCCAGCAGCGGAGGGGCTCAAGAGACCCAGTACTTC,CASSGGAQETQYF
TRBJ2-7,NA,TRBV10-3,TRBD1,TGTGCCATCAGTGAGTCAACAGGGGGCATCCACGAGCAGTACTTC,CAISESTGGIHEQYF
TRBJ2-3,medium-sized,TRBV7-9,TRBD1,TGTGCCAGCAGCCACGGACAGGGAGAAAGCACAGATACGCAGTATTTT,CASSHGQGESTDTQYF
TRBJ1-1,NA,TRBV19,NA,TGTGCCAGTAGTTCGTCGGAGACGGTAAACACTGAAGCTTTCTTT,CASSSSETVNTEAFF
TRBJ2-1,NA,TRBV2,TRBD2,TGTGCCAGCAGCGGACTAGCGGGGGGAGAAGGTGAGCAGTTCTTC,CASSGLAGGEGEQFF
TRBJ1-1,NA,TRBV20-1,NA,TGCAGTGCTAGACACGGAAGCAACAGGAACACTGAAGCTTTCTTT,CSARHGSNRNTEAFF
TRBJ1-5,NA,TRBV24-1,NA,TGTGCCACCAGTGAAAATGAATCTGATCAGCCCCAGCATTTT,CATSENESDQPQHF
TRBJ1-5,few,TRBV25-1,TRBD1,TGTGCCAGCAGTGAAGGGGACAGGGTAGGACAGCCCCAGCATTTT,CASSEGDRVGQPQHF
TRBJ1-6,NA,TRBV6-1,NA,TGTGCCAGCAGGCCCCCCATTTTCGGATATAATTCACCCCTCCACTTT,CASRPPIFGYNSPLHF
TRBJ1-5,NA,TRBV2,NA,TGTGCCAGCAGTGAAGATGGGGGGGGCCCTCAGCCCCAGCATTTT,CASSEDGGGPQPQHF
TRBJ1-5,NA,TRBV10-1,NA,TGCGCCAGCAGTGAGTCTCTCGGCGGGCACAATCAGCCCCAGCATTTT,CASSESLGGHNQPQHF
TRBJ2-5,medium-sized,TRBV27,NA,TGTGCCAGCAGTACCTACCAGGGGGGGGAAGAGACCCAGTACTTC,CASSTYQGGEETQYF
TRBJ2-3,NA,TRBV10-3,NA,TGTGCCATCAGTGAGTCCGACTTCACAGATACGCAGTATTTT,CAISESDFTDTQYF
TRBJ2-5,NA,TRBV24-1,NA,TGTGCCACCAGTGATGCTACCGGGGCCAACCCCCCAGAGACCCAGTACTTC,CATSDATGANPPETQYF
TRBJ2-7,NA,TRBV10-2,NA,TGCGCCAGCAGTGACAGAAAGCCTTACGAGCAGTACTTC,CASSDRKPYEQYF
TRBJ2-4,NA,TRBV25-1,NA,TGTGCCAGTAGAGAGTCAGATCTAGCCAAAAACATTCAGTACTTC,CASRESDLAKNIQYF
TRBJ1-2,NA,TRBV25-1,TRBD1,TGTGCCAGCAGTGAAGAGGGGGCCCTAATCTATGGCTACACCTTC,CASSEEGALIYGYTF
TRBJ2-5,NA,TRBV6-6,NA,TGTGCCAGCAGTTACGGGTCGGAGACCCAGTACTTC,CASSYGSETQYF
TRBJ2-5,NA,TRBV7-2,NA,TGTGCCAGCAGCCCCCGGGAGACCCAGTACTTC,CASSPRETQYF